This T cell receptor (beta chain) was recovered during a study of neurological immune-mediated disorders. From the 5' RACE reads, TCRdb called clonotypes with MiXCR, one entry per CDR3 protein. The repertoire has approximately 20,000 distinct CDR3 sequences, around a quarter of them found once; the top ten carry more than 30%. Source material was 2 million unsorted PBMCs, stored at -80 °C in RNAlater. Trimming removed 3 bases from V and 9 bases from J; junction bases left unmatched: 5. CDR1 and CDR2 (germline): DFQATT, SNEGSKA (reference sequence). CDR3 length equals 12 residues. Material: PBMCs. V usage is TRBV20-1 and J usage is TRBJ2-3; 8 bases line up with TRBD2. The sequence was obtained from a man aged 45-65 years with HTLV-1-associated myelopathy (HAM/TSP). CDR3 residues: CSASGRADTQYF. The CDR3 DNA follows: TGCAGTGCTAGCGGGAGGGCCGACACGCAGTATTTT.